A selection of T cell receptor beta chains follows, all from one sample in a study of T cell responses to AZD1222 COVID-19 vaccine. Method: immunoSEQ multiplex PCR; TCRdb's copy keeps in-frame clones and lacks some. The sample carries 98,000 or so clones, about 82% recorded once. Here the sequenced sample was peripheral blood, taken on day 0 of AZD1222 vaccination. These TCRs come from an adult in good health. CDR3s include the opening cysteine and the closing phenylalanine or tryptophan. The D gene is left open where the match is weak. The size entry is marked missing in some rows and otherwise reads once, few, many or a size class.

NA	TRBV5-5	TRBJ2-4	NA	CASSGQMGAKNIQYF	TGTGCCAGCAGCGGACAAATGGGAGCCAAAAACATTCAGTACTTC
TRBD1	TRBV28	TRBJ2-7	NA	CASCSGQGYEQYF	TGTGCCAGCTGCTCGGGACAGGGGTACGAGCAGTACTTC
NA	TRBV28	TRBJ2-4	NA	CASSLFGGRVAKNIQYF	TGTGCCAGCAGTTTATTTGGGGGGCGGGTGGCCAAAAACATTCAGTACTTC
NA	TRBV27	TRBJ1-4	NA	CASSLSYRTTNEKLFF	TGTGCCAGCAGTTTATCGTACAGGACCACTAATGAAAAACTGTTTTTT
NA	TRBV7-2	TRBJ1-5	NA	CASSLAGGRLQPQHF	TGTGCCAGCAGCTTAGCTGGAGGCAGGCTTCAGCCCCAGCATTTT
NA	TRBV6-4	TRBJ1-1	NA	CASSDGVNTEAFF	TGTGCCAGCAGTGATGGGGTGAACACTGAAGCTTTCTTT
NA	TRBV18	TRBJ2-7	NA	CASSTIPGVSYEQYF	TGTGCCAGCTCAACGATACCAGGGGTCTCCTACGAGCAGTACTTC
NA	TRBV3-1/TRBV3-2	TRBJ1-1	NA	CATTNEGNTEAFF	TGTGCCACCACTAATGAAGGGAACACTGAAGCTTTCTTT
NA	TRBV5-1	TRBJ1-1	NA	CASSLLRRDGTEAFF	TGCGCCAGCAGCCTACTGCGGCGGGATGGCACTGAAGCTTTCTTT
NA	TRBV1	TRBJ2-7	few	CTSCPGYEQYF	TGCACCAGCTGTCCGGGCTACGAGCAGTACTTC
NA	TRBV30	TRBJ1-1	NA	CAWSPITEAFF	TGTGCCTGGAGTCCTATAACTGAAGCTTTCTTT
NA	TRBV4-1	TRBJ2-5	NA	CASSHPLYQETQYF	TGCGCCAGCAGCCATCCATTGTACCAAGAGACCCAGTACTTC
NA	TRBV3-1/TRBV3-2	TRBJ1-5	NA	CASSPDREGQPQHF	TGTGCCAGCAGCCCGGACAGAGAGGGCCAGCCCCAGCATTTT
NA	TRBV2	TRBJ1-3	NA	CASQVAGNTIYF	TGTGCCAGCCAGGTAGCTGGAAACACCATATATTTT
NA	TRBV3-1/TRBV3-2	TRBJ2-6	NA	CASSPLGPSGANVLTF	TGTGCCAGCAGCCCCCTAGGCCCCTCTGGGGCCAACGTCCTGACTTTC
NA	TRBV9	TRBJ1-1	NA	CASRKVQGRSFF	TGTGCCAGCAGAAAAGTACAGGGTAGGTCTTTCTTT
NA	TRBV25-1	TRBJ1-5	once	CASSDSSTRQPQHF	TGTGCCAGCAGTGACTCTTCGACACGACAGCCCCAGCATTTT
NA	TRBV5-6	TRBJ2-3	NA	CASSLFSRTADTQYF	TGTGCCAGCAGCTTGTTTTCCCGGACAGCAGATACGCAGTATTTT
NA	TRBV10-3	TRBJ1-1	NA	CAIRGGKLNTEAFF	TGTGCCATCAGGGGAGGGAAGCTGAACACTGAAGCTTTCTTT
NA	TRBV5-6	TRBJ1-4	NA	CASSLWNPSNEKLFF	TGTGCCAGCAGCTTGTGGAATCCTAGTAATGAAAAACTGTTTTTT
NA	TRBV11-2	TRBJ1-6	NA	CASSGTRDGRSPLHF	TGTGCCAGCAGCGGGACCCGGGACGGACGGTCACCCCTCCACTTT
NA	TRBV28	TRBJ1-3	once	CASSSPGVSGGNTIYF	TGTGCCAGCAGTTCTCCCGGGGTATCGGGGGGAAACACCATATATTTT
TRBD1	TRBV19	TRBJ2-3	NA	CASTETGPSSTDTQYF	TGTGCCAGTACCGAGACAGGGCCCTCTAGCACAGATACGCAGTATTTT
NA	TRBV25-1	TRBJ2-5	once	CASSFDGPRGRETQYF	TGTGCCAGCAGTTTTGATGGCCCCCGGGGAAGAGAGACCCAGTACTTC
NA	TRBV13	TRBJ2-5	NA	CASSLQETQYF	TGTGCCAGCAGCTTACAAGAGACCCAGTACTTC
NA	TRBV7-3	TRBJ2-1	NA	CASSFGGNNEQFF	TGTGCCAGCAGCTTTGGGGGCAACAATGAGCAGTTCTTC
TRBD1	TRBV5-1	TRBJ1-1	NA	CASSSTVTGGNTEAFF	TGCGCCAGCAGCAGTACAGTTACAGGGGGGAACACTGAAGCTTTCTTT
NA	TRBV2	TRBJ1-1	NA	CASKEGNTEAFF	TGTGCCAGCAAGGAGGGGAACACTGAAGCTTTCTTT
TRBD1	TRBV6-5	TRBJ1-5	NA	CASSPTGGAGQPQHF	TGTGCCAGCAGTCCGACAGGGGGCGCAGGGCAGCCCCAGCATTTT
NA	TRBV7-2	TRBJ2-2	NA	CASPIGAGSTGELFF	TGTGCCAGCCCGATCGGGGCAGGATCCACCGGGGAGCTGTTTTTT
NA	TRBV6-2/TRBV6-3	TRBJ1-1	NA	CASSPPKGNTEAFF	TGTGCCAGCAGTCCCCCCAAGGGGAACACTGAAGCTTTCTTT
NA	TRBV2	TRBJ1-6	NA	CASREGRTVGSLHF	TGTGCCAGCAGGGAAGGTCGGACAGTTGGGAGCCTCCACTTT
NA	TRBV28	TRBJ2-5	NA	CASSLSQGRFRETQYF	TGTGCCAGCAGTTTATCGCAGGGGAGATTCAGGGAGACCCAGTACTTC
TRBD1	TRBV18	TRBJ2-5	NA	CASSPPGQGRKETQYF	TGTGCCAGCTCACCACCCGGACAGGGAAGAAAAGAGACCCAGTACTTC
NA	TRBV5-1	TRBJ1-2	once	CASSSNYGYTF	TGCGCCAGCAGCTCGAACTATGGCTACACCTTC
NA	TRBV5-1	TRBJ2-6	NA	CASSLDSRGGANVLTF	TGCGCCAGCAGCTTGGATTCCAGGGGTGGGGCCAACGTCCTGACTTTC
NA	TRBV27	TRBJ1-2	NA	CASSLRPGITNYGYTF	TGTGCCAGCAGTTTAAGGCCGGGGATAACTAACTATGGCTACACCTTC
TRBD1	TRBV28	TRBJ1-1	NA	CASSSPGTGGTEAFF	TGTGCCAGCAGTTCCCCCGGGACAGGGGGAACTGAAGCTTTCTTT
TRBD1	TRBV10-3	TRBJ1-1	NA	CAIRGQPNTEAFF	TGTGCCATCAGGGGACAGCCGAACACTGAAGCTTTCTTT
TRBD2	TRBV6-2/TRBV6-3	TRBJ2-3	NA	CASSWSSGGRGDTQYF	TGTGCCAGCAGTTGGAGTAGCGGGGGCCGGGGAGATACGCAGTATTTT
NA	TRBV9	TRBJ1-3	NA	CASSVGGDSGNTIYF	TGTGCCAGCAGCGTAGGGGGCGACTCTGGAAACACCATATATTTT
TRBD1	TRBV5-1	TRBJ2-3	NA	CASSSRGQGLDTQYF	TGCGCCAGCAGCTCAAGGGGACAGGGACTAGATACGCAGTATTTT
TRBD1	TRBV5-1	TRBJ2-1	NA	CASSIGQGTYNEQFF	TGCGCCAGCAGCATCGGACAGGGGACCTACAATGAGCAGTTCTTC